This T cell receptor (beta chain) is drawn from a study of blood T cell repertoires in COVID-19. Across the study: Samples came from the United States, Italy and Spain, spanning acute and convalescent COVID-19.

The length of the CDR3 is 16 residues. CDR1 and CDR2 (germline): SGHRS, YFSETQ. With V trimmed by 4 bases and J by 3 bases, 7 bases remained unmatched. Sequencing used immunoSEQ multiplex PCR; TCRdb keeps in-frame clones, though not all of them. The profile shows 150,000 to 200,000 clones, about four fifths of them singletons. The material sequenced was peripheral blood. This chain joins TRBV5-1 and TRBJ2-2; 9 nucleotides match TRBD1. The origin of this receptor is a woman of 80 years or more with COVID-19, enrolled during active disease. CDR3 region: CASSVGQGWDTGELFF. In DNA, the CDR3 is TGCGCCAGCAGCGTTGGACAGGGGTGGGACACCGGGGAGCTGTTTTTT.